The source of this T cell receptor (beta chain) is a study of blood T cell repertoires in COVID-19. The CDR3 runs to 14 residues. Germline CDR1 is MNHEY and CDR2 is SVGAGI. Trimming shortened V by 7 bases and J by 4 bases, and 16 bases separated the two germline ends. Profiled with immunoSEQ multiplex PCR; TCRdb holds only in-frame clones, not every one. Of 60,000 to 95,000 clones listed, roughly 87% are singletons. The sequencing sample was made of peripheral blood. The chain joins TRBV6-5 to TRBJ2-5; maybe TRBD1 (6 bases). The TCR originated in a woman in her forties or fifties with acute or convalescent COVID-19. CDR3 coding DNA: TGTGCCAGCACTCAACAGGGTTTGCGAGAGACCCAGTACTTC. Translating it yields CASTQQGLRETQYF.